The 25 T cell receptor beta chains presented below share a single source sample, sequenced in a study of blood T cell repertoires in COVID-19. Sequenced by immunoSEQ multiplex PCR; TCRdb stores in-frame clones only, minus some. The sample consists of 210,000 or so clones, 70% to 90% of them appearing once. The sequenced material came from peripheral blood. These receptors were taken from a man younger than 40 with COVID-19, enrolled during active disease.

The rearrangement links TRBV29-1 to TRBJ1-2, with 9 bases aligning to TRBD1. The CDR3 spans 11 residues. Trimming at V came to 6 bases and at J to 8 bases, leaving 4 bases not matched to a gene. The germline gives CDR1 SQVTM, CDR2 ANQGSEA. As DNA, the CDR3 is TGCAGCGTCGGGACAGGGTGGGGCTACACCTTC. It is translated as CSVGTGWGYTF.

CDR3 nucleotides: TGTGCCTGGAGTGAGTGGGGGGAATCGGCCGTGACAAAGTACTTC. It yields the protein CAWSEWGESAVTKYF. V and J are TRBV30 and TRBJ2-7; possibly TRBD2 for D (6 bases). Deletions cut 1 base from V and 11 bases from J, with 24 bases between. Germline V CDR1 and CDR2: GTSNPN, SVGIG (reference sequence). This CDR3 region has 15 residues.

V gene TRBV13 combines with J gene TRBJ1-1; tentative D call: TRBD1 (6 bases). V lost 0 bases to trimming and J lost 1 base, with 6 bases between them. This CDR3 has 14 amino acids. Looked up from germline, CDR1 is PRHDT and CDR2 is FYEKMQ (reference sequence). As DNA, the CDR3 is TGTGCCAGCAGCTTAGGACAGGGGAACACTGAAGCTTTCTTT. This encodes CASSLGQGNTEAFF.

The chain is built from TRBV2 and TRBJ1-5; D is unclear. V was clipped by 0 bases and J by 4 bases, with 7 bases between them. CDR1 is SNHLY and CDR2 is FYNNEI in the germline V gene. The CDR3 covers 14 residues. CDR3 sequence (DNA): TGTGCCAGCAGTGAAGCGCCAACAAATCAGCCCCAGCATTTT. Translated, it gives CASSEAPTNQPQHF.

The V gene is TRBV7-8, the J gene TRBJ2-7; 8 nucleotides line up with TRBD2. CDR1 is SGHVS, CDR2 FQNEAQ, per germline. With 5 bases clipped from V and 4 bases from J, the junction kept 10 bases outside the gene matches. The CDR3 contains 15 residues. This chain's CDR3 is CASSLTSGADYEQYF. The CDR3 DNA follows: TGTGCCAGCAGCCTCACTAGCGGAGCAGATTACGAGCAGTACTTC. Combining the CDR3 with reference TRBV7-8 and TRBJ2-7 gives the whole variable domain GAGVSQSPRYKVAKRGQDVALRCDPISGHVSLFWYQQALGQGPEFLTYFQNEAQLDKSGLPSDRFFAERPEGSVSTLKIQRTQQEDSAVYLCASSLTSGADYEQYFGPGTRLTVT.

In this sample, this clone turned up once. V and J are TRBV14 and TRBJ2-7; 12 bases fit TRBD1. The ends lost 4 bases at V and 1 base at J; junction bases unmatched: 8. The CDR3 is 17 amino acids. Per the germline V gene, CDR1 is SGHDN and CDR2 is FVKESK. The CDR3 bases are TGTGCCAGCAGCCCGGGGGACAGGGGGCCCAGGTCCTACGAGCAGTACTTC. The encoded protein is CASSPGDRGPRSYEQYF.

This chain links TRBV9 with TRBJ2-7; 7 bases are a match to TRBD2. The germline gives CDR1 SGDLS, CDR2 YYNGEE. The CDR3 sequence is 14 residues long. V lost 3 bases to trimming and J lost 4 bases; unmatched junction nucleotides: 7. CDR3 bases: TGTGCCAGCAGCGCAGAGGGACTACCATACGAGCAGTACTTC. Encoded protein: CASSAEGLPYEQYF.

Details on this clone: This specimen includes other DNA sequences encoding the same CDR3. The chain couples TRBV5-1 to TRBJ2-1, with 11 bases fitting TRBD2. Looked up from germline, CDR1 is SGHRS and CDR2 is YFSETQ. V was pared by 0 bases and J by 4 bases, with 3 bases of the junction left unmatched. This CDR3 is 16 amino acids long. CDR3 coding DNA: TGCGCCAGCAGCTTGGCCGGACTAGCGGGTTACAATGAGCAGTTCTTC. This sequence encodes CASSLAGLAGYNEQFF.

This rearrangement joins TRBV6-5 to TRBJ1-6, with 8 bases that match TRBD1. The J segment lost 7 bases and the V segment lost 2 bases, leaving 4 bases of the junction unmatched. This CDR3 spans 15 amino acids. CDR1 and CDR2 (germline): MNHEY, SVGAGI. The CDR3 reads CASSYAAGGNSPLHF. CDR3 bases: TGTGCCAGCAGTTACGCCGCAGGGGGCAATTCACCCCTCCACTTT.

As to this clone: This sample includes further DNA sequences coding for the same CDR3. This rearrangement joins TRBV5-1 to TRBJ1-2, with 8 nucleotides matching TRBD1. Per germline, CDR1 SGHRS and CDR2 YFSETQ. The CDR3 extends over 14 amino acids. The J segment lost 7 bases and the V segment lost 0 bases, leaving 5 bases of the junction unmatched. This CDR3 is CASSLGQGAGGYTF. As DNA, the CDR3 is TGCGCCAGCAGCTTGGGGCAGGGGGCCGGTGGCTACACCTTC.

The rearrangement joins TRBV6-5 to TRBJ1-6, with D perhaps TRBD1 (5 bases). V gave up 7 bases and J gave up 9 bases, with 19 bases separating them. CDR3 length: 15 residues. Germline V gene data show CDR1 as MNHEY and CDR2 as SVGAGI. CDR3 DNA: TGTGCCAGCAATTCCGGGACTCCCGGGGGTTCACCCCTCCACTTT. Protein: CASNSGTPGGSPLHF.

This chain joins TRBV9 and TRBJ2-1; the D gene is possibly TRBD2 (5 bases). The germline gives CDR1 SGDLS, CDR2 YYNGEE. Trimming took off 0 bases at V and 0 bases at J, with 16 bases between the two ends. The CDR3 covers 18 residues. The CDR3 sequence: CASSVGWAGDLSYNEQFF. CDR3 DNA sequence: TGTGCCAGCAGCGTAGGATGGGCCGGGGATCTCTCCTACAATGAGCAGTTCTTC. Variable domain in full (rest from reference TRBV9 and TRBJ2-1): DSGVTQTPKHLITATGQRVTLRCSPRSGDLSVYWYQQSLDQGLQFLIQYYNGEERAKGNILERFSAQQFPDLHSELNLSSLELGDSALYFCASSVGWAGDLSYNEQFFGPGTRLTVL.

The V and J genes are TRBV10-3 and TRBJ2-1, with TRBD2 identical over 8 bases. The V gene's germline CDR1 is ENHRY and CDR2 SYGVKD. The CDR3 totals 16 residues. V trimming: 2 bases; J trimming: 8 bases; junction bases outside the gene matches: 11. CDR3 sequence: CAISEAGRGEVDEQFF. The CDR3 nucleotides are TGTGCCATCAGTGAGGCGGGGCGGGGGGAGGTGGATGAGCAGTTCTTC.

This clone was seen at least ten times. The chain is built from TRBV19 and TRBJ2-1, with 11 bases that match TRBD2. Unmatched junction bases numbered 0, after V lost 1 base and J lost 7 bases. The CDR3 is 14 amino acids. CDR1 LNHDA and CDR2 SQIVND come from the germline V gene (reference sequence). The CDR3 region has the DNA TGTGCCAGTAGTATAGGACTAGCGGGGAATGAGCAGTTCTTC. Amino acid sequence: CASSIGLAGNEQFF. Complete variable domain (other parts from reference TRBV19 and TRBJ2-1): DGGITQSPKYLFRKEGQNVTLSCEQNLNHDAMYWYRQDPGQGLRLIYYSQIVNDFQKGDIAEGYSVSREKKESFPLTVTSAQKNPTAFYLCASSIGLAGNEQFFGPGTRLTVL.

This sequence joins TRBV7-3 and TRBJ2-7, with a possible D match to TRBD1 (5 bases). Germline values: CDR1 SGHTA, CDR2 FQGTGA. This CDR3 has 14 amino acids. Deletions cut 2 bases from V and 3 bases from J, with 11 bases between. The DNA of the CDR3 is TGTGCCAGCAGCTTAGGTGGGCAGGGCTACGAGCAGTACTTC. Translated: CASSLGGQGYEQYF.

In the case of this clone: Different DNA sequences within this sample yield the same CDR3. The genes are TRBV5-1 and TRBJ1-2, with D maybe TRBD1 (6 bases). Between the trimmed V and J ends, which lost 0 bases and 5 bases, there was a span of 11 bases. The CDR3 covers 14 residues. Germline V CDR1 and CDR2: SGHRS, YFSETQ. This CDR3 is CASSLGQASYGYTF. The CDR3, as DNA: TGCGCCAGCAGCTTGGGACAGGCTTCTTATGGCTACACCTTC.

V gene TRBV27 combines with J gene TRBJ1-5, with D unresolved. CDR1 is MNHEY and CDR2 is SMNVEV in the germline V gene (reference sequence). This CDR3 region has 17 residues. V lost 4 bases and J 7 bases, leaving 23 bases between the germline ends. CDR3: CASSSTLDTVNRQPQHF. The CDR3 DNA follows: TGTGCCAGCAGTTCGACGTTAGACACAGTAAATAGGCAGCCCCAGCATTTT.

This chain links TRBV4-1 with TRBJ1-4, with D uncertain. CDR3 length: 14 residues. The germline gives CDR1 MGHRA, CDR2 YSYEKL. V was shortened by 1 base and J by 6 bases, with 9 bases between the two germline ends. The CDR3 DNA is TGCGCCAGCAGCCAAGTCGGGTTTTATGAAAAACTGTTTTTT. It encodes CASSQVGFYEKLFF.

The chain has TRBV14 and TRBJ2-7; D unclear. V was clipped by 2 bases and J by 1 base, with 9 bases between them. Germline V gives CDR1 SGHDN, CDR2 FVKESK. The CDR3 is 14 residues long. DNA for the CDR3: TGTGCCAGCAGCCAATTCCACATTTCCTACGAGCAGTACTTC. As protein: CASSQFHISYEQYF.

The chain is built from TRBV3-1 (or the pseudogene TRBV3-2) and TRBJ2-7, with 11 bases aligning to TRBD2. CDR1 LGHDT and CDR2 YNNKEL come from the germline V gene (reference sequence). The CDR3 loop spans 15 amino acids. V lost 6 bases, J lost 0 bases, and 4 bases stayed unmatched. For the CDR3, the DNA is TGTGCCAGCAGTCCTCTAGCGGGAGGCTCCTACGAGCAGTACTTC. It encodes CASSPLAGGSYEQYF.

The V call is TRBV28, the J call TRBJ2-7; TRBD2 matches at 8 bases. The length of the CDR3 is 15 residues. The germline gives CDR1 MDHEN, CDR2 SYDVKM. J gave up 3 bases and V 6 bases, and 10 bases lay outside the gene matches. This CDR3 is CASSHVRAGDYEQYF. CDR3 nucleotides: TGTGCCAGCAGCCATGTTAGAGCGGGAGACTACGAGCAGTACTTC.

The chain is built from TRBV7-2 and TRBJ1-2; possibly TRBD1 for D (5 bases). The CDR3 runs to 16 residues. V was pared by 0 bases and J by 8 bases, with 19 bases between. The germline gives CDR1 SGHTA, CDR2 FQGNSA. The CDR3 DNA reads as TGTGCCAGCAGCTTAGCGGGTTCAGGGTCCGGATTGGGCTACACCTTC. It encodes CASSLAGSGSGLGYTF.

The chain employs TRBV5-1 and TRBJ2-1, with 16 bases lining up with TRBD2. The CDR3 has 19 residues. The V gene end was trimmed by 4 bases and the J gene end by 1 base; junction bases not matched to a gene: 8. CDR1 SGHRS and CDR2 YFSETQ come from the germline V gene. Written as DNA, the CDR3 is TGCGCCAGCAGCACCTCGGGACTAGCGGGAGGGCCTTCCTACAATGAGCAGTTCTTC. Its translation: CASSTSGLAGGPSYNEQFF.

The chain recombines TRBV7-9 with TRBJ2-5; 8 bases are a match to TRBD1. CDR1 is SEHNR, CDR2 FQNEAQ, per germline (reference sequence). This CDR3 is 14 amino acids long. V shed 5 bases, J shed 3 bases, and the junction held 5 bases outside the gene matches. The DNA of the CDR3 is TGTGCCAGCAGCCCGGGACAGGTGGAAGAGACCCAGTACTTC. Encoded protein: CASSPGQVEETQYF.

A few counts support this clone. DNA for the CDR3: TGTGCCAGCAGAGCGGCCAGGCACGGGTCACCCCTCCACTTT. Translation: CASRAARHGSPLHF. The chain joins TRBV7-3 to TRBJ1-6; D gene unclear. Trimming took off 6 bases at V and 10 bases at J, with 16 bases between the two ends. Germline CDR1 reads SGHTA; CDR2 reads FQGTGA. The CDR3 consists of 14 residues.